Below, 8 T cell receptor beta chains from the same sample are listed, as sequenced in a study of blood T cell repertoires in COVID-19. Generated by immunoSEQ multiplex PCR, the TCRdb table keeps only in-frame clones and is missing some. The table has around 300,000 clones, 75% to 90% seen once. Source material: peripheral blood. The receptors originated from a woman aged 30 to 39 who had recovered from COVID-19.

In this sample, this clone turned up a few times. The V gene is TRBV6-6, the J gene TRBJ1-1; tentatively, D is TRBD1 (5 bases). This CDR3 comprises 10 residues. In germline, CDR1 is MNHNY, CDR2 SVGAGI (reference sequence). The V gene lost 6 bases and the J gene lost 8 bases, with 7 bases spanning the gap. As DNA, the CDR3 is TGTGCCAGCAGATGGACAGAAGCTTTCTTT. This sequence encodes CASRWTEAFF.

The table lists this clone with a count of one. The rearrangement links TRBV28 to TRBJ2-7; 8 bases match TRBD1. With V trimmed by 10 bases and J by 2 bases, 7 bases remained unmatched. The germline V gene encodes CDR1 MDHEN and CDR2 SYDVKM. The length of the CDR3 is 13 residues. CDR3 sequence reads: CAIGDRKTYEQYF. In DNA form, the CDR3 reads TGTGCCATTGGGGACAGGAAAACCTACGAGCAGTACTTC.

As DNA, the CDR3 is TGTGCCAGCAGCCCGTCCCCAGGGGCTCCGAACACCGGGGAGCTGTTTTTT. This encodes CASSPSPGAPNTGELFF. This rearrangement joins TRBV7-9 to TRBJ2-2; perhaps TRBD1 as D (6 bases). The CDR3 length is 17 residues. Germline CDR1 SEHNR, CDR2 FQNEAQ (reference sequence). The ends were cut back, 5 bases at V and 0 bases at J, with 16 bases in the middle.

V gene TRBV6-1 combines with J gene TRBJ2-5; the match to TRBD1 covers 7 bases. Per germline, CDR1 MNHNS and CDR2 SASEGT. With 2 bases clipped from V and 5 bases from J, the junction kept 14 bases outside the gene matches. This CDR3 has 17 residues. CDR3 sequence reads: CASSEIETGFWQETQYF. The CDR3 bases are TGTGCCAGCAGTGAAATCGAGACAGGGTTTTGGCAGGAGACCCAGTACTTC.

The chain has TRBV7-9 and TRBJ1-2; D is ambiguous. Germline V lookup: CDR1 SEHNR, CDR2 FQNEAQ (reference sequence). The CDR3 length is 13 residues. V lost 5 bases to trimming and J lost 3 bases, with 10 bases between them. The CDR3 sequence: CASSPAGDYGYTF. The CDR3 bases are TGTGCCAGCAGCCCAGCGGGTGACTATGGCTACACCTTC.

The chain links TRBV21-1 to TRBJ2-1; TRBD2 was called by the table and not checked on the DNA. TRBV21-1 is a pseudogene segment. The CDR3 sequence is 15 residues long. The CDR3 coding sequence is TGTGCCAGCAGCGATAGACTCCGCTCCTACAATGAGCAGTTCTTC. As protein: CASSDRLRSYNEQFF.

This chain connects TRBV25-1 to TRBJ1-5; 8 positions agree with TRBD1. Germline lookup yields CDR1 MGHDK and CDR2 SYGVNS. With V trimmed by 4 bases and J by 5 bases, 4 bases remained unmatched. CDR3 length: 14 amino acids. In DNA, the CDR3 is TGTGCCAGCAGTGCGACAGGGGCAGATCAGCCCCAGCATTTT. It translates to CASSATGADQPQHF.

The V gene is TRBV4-2, the J gene TRBJ2-7, with 8 bases fitting TRBD2. CDR1 is LGHNA, CDR2 YNFKEQ, per germline. V trimming: 0 bases; J trimming: 2 bases; junction bases outside the gene matches: 9. The CDR3 contains 17 residues. The CDR3 DNA follows: TGTGCCAGCAGCCAAGATCAATTAGCGGGAATTACCTACGAGCAGTACTTC. Translating it yields CASSQDQLAGITYEQYF.